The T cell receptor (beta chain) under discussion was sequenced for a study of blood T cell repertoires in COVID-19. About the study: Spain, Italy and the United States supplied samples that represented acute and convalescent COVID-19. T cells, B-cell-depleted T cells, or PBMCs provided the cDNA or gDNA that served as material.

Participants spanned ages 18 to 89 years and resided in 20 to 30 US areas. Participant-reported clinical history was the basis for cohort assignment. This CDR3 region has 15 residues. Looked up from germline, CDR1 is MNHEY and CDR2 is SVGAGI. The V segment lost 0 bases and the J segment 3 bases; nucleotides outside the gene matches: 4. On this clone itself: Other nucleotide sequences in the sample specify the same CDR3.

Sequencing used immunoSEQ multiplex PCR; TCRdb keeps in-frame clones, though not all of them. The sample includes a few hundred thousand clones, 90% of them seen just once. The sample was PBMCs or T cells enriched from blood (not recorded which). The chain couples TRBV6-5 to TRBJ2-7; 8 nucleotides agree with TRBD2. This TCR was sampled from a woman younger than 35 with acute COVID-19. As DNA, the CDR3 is TGTGCCAGCAGTTACTCGAGCGGGAGAAGCTACGAGCAGTACTTC. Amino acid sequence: CASSYSSGRSYEQYF.